Listed here are 13 T cell receptor beta chains from one sample, sequenced in a study of identical twins. A single record per CDR3 protein comes from TCRdb applying MiXCR to the 5' RACE reads. The table has roughly 630,000 distinct CDR3 sequences, roughly 6.6% seen once. The data were also submitted as part of a second study, on yellow fever vaccine responses in identical twins.

Sample: PBMCs. Receptor source: a young woman in good health.

This clonotype has more than one count but fewer than ten. The chain uses TRBV7-2 and TRBJ2-5, with D unresolved. Per germline, CDR1 SGHTA and CDR2 FQGNSA. V was cut by 5 bases and J by 1 base, with 14 bases left in between. The CDR3 covers 15 residues. The CDR3 DNA sequence: TGTGCCAGCAGCCTTAACACAGCCACCCAAGAGACCCAGTACTTC. Residues: CASSLNTATQETQYF.

This clonotype was seen ten or more times. The J gene is TRBJ2-7, the V gene TRBV28; D might be TRBD1 or TRBD2, each matching 5 bases. Trimming took 9 bases from V and 2 from J, leaving 23 bases between them. CDR3 length: 16 amino acids. Germline loops: CDR1 MDHEN, CDR2 SYDVKM. CDR3 amino acids: CASQGRMGPQPYEQYF. The CDR3 DNA is TGTGCCAGTCAGGGACGGATGGGACCTCAACCCTACGAGCAGTACTTC.

This clonotype was seen repeatedly, ten times or more. This chain connects TRBV29-1 to TRBJ2-2, with 8 bases fitting TRBD1. V was pared by 5 bases and J by 4 bases, with 9 bases of the junction left unmatched. This CDR3 is built from 15 residues. Per the germline V gene, CDR1 is SQVTM and CDR2 is ANQGSEA. The DNA of the CDR3 is TGCAGCGTTACCAGGACAGGGTCGGTCACCGGGGAGCTGTTTTTT. Protein: CSVTRTGSVTGELFF.

The chain links TRBV29-1 to TRBJ1-2; D unresolved. This CDR3 contains 15 residues. The germline V and J ends were trimmed by 5 bases and 4 bases, with 20 bases remaining between them. Germline values: CDR1 SQVTM, CDR2 ANQGSEA. DNA for the CDR3: TGCAGCGTTCTTAACGAGGCGATTCAACCCTATGGCTACACCTTC. This translates into CSVLNEAIQPYGYTF.

This clonotype was recorded many times. J is TRBJ2-5 and V is TRBV29-1; D gene unclear. The length of the CDR3 is 12 residues. Germline CDR1 reads SQVTM; CDR2 reads ANQGSEA. V gave up 4 bases and J gave up 2 bases, with 8 bases separating them. CDR3 sequence: CSVGWRQETQYF. CDR3 coding DNA: TGCAGCGTTGGCTGGCGGCAAGAGACCCAGTACTTC.

This clonotype showed up just a few times. The chain joins TRBV7-9 to TRBJ2-5; D is perhaps TRBD2 (5 bases). Trimming cost V 5 bases and J 1 base, with 14 bases left between them. Germline CDR1 SEHNR, CDR2 FQNEAQ (reference sequence). This CDR3 comprises 15 residues. In DNA form, the CDR3 reads TGTGCCAGCAGCATCCTAGGGAGCGTCCAAGAGACCCAGTACTTC. Encoded protein: CASSILGSVQETQYF.

The V gene is TRBV18, the J gene TRBJ2-4, with TRBD1 matching over 10 bases. V was clipped by 2 bases and J by 6 bases; unmatched bases: 4. Germline V lookup: CDR1 KGHSH, CDR2 LQKENI. The CDR3 is 15 residues long. The CDR3 sequence: CASSPGRDRGNIQYF. The CDR3 nucleotides are TGTGCCAGCTCACCAGGCCGGGACAGGGGAAACATTCAGTACTTC. Full variable domain (rest looked up from reference TRBV18 and TRBJ2-4): NAGVMQNPRHLVRRRGQEARLRCSPMKGHSHVYWYRQLPEEGLKFMVYLQKENIIDESGMPKERFSAEFPKEGPSILRIQQVVRGDSAAYFCASSPGRDRGNIQYFGAGTRLSVL.

The CDR3 loop reads CASSTPRNPAKEESNEKLFF. The CDR3 DNA reads TGTGCCAGCAGCACCCCCCGGAACCCGGCAAAAGAGGAGTCTAATGAAAAACTGTTTTTT. The chain links TRBV11-2 to TRBJ1-4; D unclear. This CDR3 has 20 residues. CDR1 and CDR2 from the germline V gene are SGHAT and FQNNGV. V lost 5 bases and J lost 3, with 28 bases in between. The full variable domain, completed using reference TRBV11-2 and TRBJ1-4, is EAGVAQSPRYKIIEKRQSVAFWCNPISGHATLYWYQQILGQGPKLLIQFQNNGVVDDSQLPKDRFSAERLKGVDSTLKIQPAKLEDSAVYLCASSTPRNPAKEESNEKLFFGSGTQLSVL.

This clonotype was picked up many times. The V and J genes are TRBV14 and TRBJ1-1; D possibly corresponds to TRBD1 (5 bases). V was trimmed by 8 bases and J by 4 bases, leaving 17 bases between them. This CDR3 comprises 14 residues. Germline V CDR1 and CDR2: SGHDN, FVKESK. CDR3 nucleotide sequence: TGTGCCAGCGGGGGAAGCGTCGCAGGCACTGAAGCTTTCTTT. Amino acid sequence: CASGGSVAGTEAFF.

This clonotype was found a few times. This chain's CDR3 is CASTSRRETQYF. The CDR3 DNA reads TGTGCCAGCACCAGCCGCAGGGAGACCCAGTACTTC. The chain carries TRBV2 and TRBJ2-5; the D is unclear. The CDR3 extends over 12 amino acids. Trimming removed 7 bases from V and 5 bases from J, with 11 bases in between. Germline-derived CDR1 and CDR2 are SNHLY and FYNNEI.

The chain is built from TRBV3-1 and TRBJ1-6; TRBD1 is a possible D gene (6 bases). The CDR3 runs 16 residues. V was shortened by 4 bases and J by 9 bases, with 19 bases between the two germline ends. Per germline, CDR1 LGHDT and CDR2 YNNKEL (reference sequence). The CDR3 DNA is TGTGCCAGCAGCCCCTCAAAGGGGACACTTGGTTCACCCCTCCACTTT. It encodes CASSPSKGTLGSPLHF. Filled out from reference TRBV3-1 and TRBJ1-6, the complete variable domain reads DTAVSQTPKYLVTQMGNDKSIKCEQNLGHDTMYWYKQDSKKFLKIMFSYNNKELIINETVPNRFSPKSPDKAHLNLHINSLELGDSAVYFCASSPSKGTLGSPLHFGNGTRLTVT.

This clonotype has a count of ten or more. J is TRBJ2-1 and V is TRBV20-1, with a possible D match to TRBD1 (5 bases). CDR1 and CDR2 (germline): DFQATT, SNEGSKA (reference sequence). The CDR3 spans 14 residues. The V end was cut by 3 bases, the J end by 2 bases, with 11 bases between. Here the CDR3 reads CSASARAAYNEQFF. The DNA of the CDR3 is TGCAGTGCTAGTGCCAGGGCGGCCTACAATGAGCAGTTCTTC.

This chain joins TRBV24-1 and TRBJ1-2; D ambiguous. The CDR3 runs 15 residues. Trimming cost V 4 bases and J 0 bases, with 11 bases left between them. CDR1 and CDR2 from the germline V gene are KGHDR and SFDVKD. This chain's CDR3 is CATSDPTVANYGYTF. CDR3 DNA: TGTGCCACCAGTGACCCGACCGTAGCTAACTATGGCTACACCTTC.